This TCR beta chain was documented in a study of blood T cell repertoires in COVID-19. Germline lookup yields CDR1 LNHDA and CDR2 SQIVND (reference sequence). This CDR3 has 14 residues. Trimming took off 5 bases at V and 0 bases at J, with 11 bases between the two ends. During active infection, Seattle patients enrolled and were then monitored through disease. Measured with immunoSEQ multiplex PCR; TCRdb has only the in-frame clones, and not every one. This sample has fewer than 200,000 clones, with 75% to 85% found just once. The receptor's source is a woman aged 40 to 49 with COVID-19, enrolled during active disease. The chain joins TRBV19 to TRBJ2-7; D is possibly TRBD1 (5 bases). The source material was peripheral blood. CDR3 amino acids: CASSSQGNSYEQYF. The CDR3 DNA reads TGTGCCAGTAGTTCGCAGGGAAACTCCTACGAGCAGTACTTC.